This TCR beta chain was identified during a study of vaccination and CD4 T cells after COVID-19. As for the study in general: Post-vaccine sample collection happened at a median of 72 days after dose two, ranging 14 to 241.

Treatment indicated: roughly 10-day PBMC culture with coronavirus spike peptide pools or control peptides (ViraFEST assay). Study findings and constraints: It was observed that, in convalescent patients, a median about 90% of reactive clones arose only post-vaccination.

Germline V gives CDR1 DFQATT, CDR2 SNEGSKA (reference sequence). The V end was cut by 1 base, the J end by 4 bases, with 13 bases between. This CDR3 comprises 14 residues. Cultured CD4+ T-cell DNA underwent Oncomine TCR Beta short-read sequencing. From the PCR reads, TCRdb called clonotypes with MiXCR, one entry per CDR3 protein. The repertoire holds some 21,000 distinct CDR3 sequences, with 30% to 45% as singletons. To note about this clonotype: What it recognizes is unknown.

The input for sequencing was CD4+ T cells from blood, cultured in vitro, taken before SARS-CoV-2 vaccination. This TCR came from a human donor who had recovered from COVID-19. This chain links TRBV20-1 with TRBJ1-2; D gene unclear. CDR3 loop: CSARVDGGFYGYTF. CDR3 nucleotide sequence: TGCAGTGCTAGAGTGGACGGAGGCTTCTATGGCTACACCTTC.